The 26 T cell receptor beta chains reported below all come from one sample, sequenced in a study of shared clonotypes between healthy human individuals. TCRdb keeps only in-frame clones here, not all; method: immunoSEQ multiplex PCR. The data show over a million clones, roughly 96% seen once. The sample comprised naive CD4+ T cells sorted from blood. Specified subset: CD45RA+ positively selected. Receptors originate from a man aged 25-40 years in good health.

The rearrangement uses TRBV19 and TRBJ1-3; D gene uncertain. V was shortened by 5 bases and J by 0 bases, with 8 bases between the two germline ends. The CDR3 loop spans 14 amino acids. CDR1 is LNHDA, CDR2 SQIVND, per germline (reference sequence). Here the CDR3 reads CASSRTNSGNTIYF. For the CDR3, the DNA is TGTGCCAGTAGTCGGACTAACTCTGGAAACACCATATATTTT.

As DNA, the CDR3 is TGTGCCAGCAGAAACACAGGGGGCGGTTATGGCTACACCTTC. Its protein is CASRNTGGGYGYTF. The chain links TRBV6-5 to TRBJ1-2; 9 positions agree with TRBD1. Germline V gene lookup returns CDR1 MNHEY and CDR2 SVGAGI. CDR3 length equals 14 residues. J was trimmed by 5 bases and V by 6 bases; bases with no gene match: 7.

The chain recombines TRBV9 with TRBJ2-1, with D uncertain. This CDR3 comprises 13 residues. Germline V gives CDR1 SGDLS, CDR2 YYNGEE. Trimming removed 0 bases from V and 10 bases from J, with 11 bases in between. The CDR3 region has the DNA TGTGCCAGCAGCGTAGGAGGTGGATCGGAGCAGTTCTTC. It encodes CASSVGGGSEQFF. Filled out from reference TRBV9 and TRBJ2-1, the complete variable domain reads DSGVTQTPKHLITATGQRVTLRCSPRSGDLSVYWYQQSLDQGLQFLIQYYNGEERAKGNILERFSAQQFPDLHSELNLSSLELGDSALYFCASSVGGGSEQFFGPGTRLTVL.

The chain combines TRBV7-9 with TRBJ1-2; 7 nucleotides line up with TRBD1. This CDR3 region has 14 residues. V gave up 5 bases and J gave up 6 bases; unmatched junction bases: 9. The V gene's germline CDR1 is SEHNR and CDR2 FQNEAQ (reference sequence). The CDR3 here is CASSRRTGVDGYTF. The CDR3 DNA reads as TGTGCCAGCAGCCGACGAACAGGGGTCGATGGCTACACCTTC.

V gene TRBV5-1 combines with J gene TRBJ2-3; no clear D. In germline, CDR1 is SGHRS, CDR2 YFSETQ. The CDR3 runs 14 residues. Trimming left V 1 base short and J 3 bases short, with 9 bases between. The CDR3 nucleotides read TGCGCCAGCAGCTTGAGTAGCCCGACAGATACGCAGTATTTT. Translation gives CASSLSSPTDTQYF.

The V and J genes are TRBV5-6 and TRBJ2-2; the match to TRBD2 covers 9 bases. The germline V gene has CDR1 SGHDT and CDR2 YYEEEE. The CDR3 is made up of 15 amino acids. V was clipped by 4 bases and J by 2 bases; unmatched bases: 3. CDR3 DNA sequence: TGTGCCAGCAGCAAGGGACTAGCCAACACCGGGGAGCTGTTTTTT. It encodes CASSKGLANTGELFF.

This chain connects TRBV18 to TRBJ2-1; a weak D match, TRBD1 (5 bases). The CDR3 has 13 residues. V was trimmed by 6 bases and J by 7 bases, leaving 13 bases between them. CDR1 and CDR2 from the germline V gene are KGHSH and LQKENI. The CDR3, as DNA: TGTGCCAGCTCCCTGGACAACGGGAATGAGCAGTTCTTC. Amino acid sequence: CASSLDNGNEQFF. Full variable domain (remainder filled in from reference TRBV18 and TRBJ2-1): NAGVMQNPRHLVRRRGQEARLRCSPMKGHSHVYWYRQLPEEGLKFMVYLQKENIIDESGMPKERFSAEFPKEGPSILRIQQVVRGDSAAYFCASSLDNGNEQFFGPGTRLTVL.

The rearrangement uses TRBV2 and TRBJ1-2, with a weak D call TRBD1 (5 bases). The CDR3 runs to 14 residues. Germline loops: CDR1 SNHLY, CDR2 FYNNEI. Trimming pared 5 bases from V and 1 base from J, leaving 11 bases between. As DNA, the CDR3 is TGTGCCAGCAGTATCTCGGGACGTAACTATGGCTACACCTTC. Its translation: CASSISGRNYGYTF.

V is TRBV28 and J is TRBJ1-2; tentative D call: TRBD1 (5 bases). Trimming took off 3 bases at V and 4 bases at J, with 21 bases between the two ends. CDR1 and CDR2 from the germline V gene are MDHEN and SYDVKM. This CDR3 has 17 amino acids. The CDR3 loop is CASSFGARKGAVYGYTF. Written as DNA, the CDR3 is TGTGCCAGCAGTTTTGGAGCCCGTAAAGGGGCGGTCTATGGCTACACCTTC.

The chain is built from TRBV6-5 and TRBJ2-3; D ambiguous. This CDR3 has 13 residues. V shed 0 bases and J shed 7 bases, with 8 bases lying between them. Per the germline V gene, CDR1 is MNHEY and CDR2 is SVGAGI. The CDR3 sequence: CASSYSYTNTQYF. DNA for the CDR3: TGTGCCAGCAGTTACTCCTACACGAATACGCAGTATTTT.

The chain joins TRBV5-1 to TRBJ2-7; 8 nucleotides align to TRBD1. Unmatched junction bases numbered 17, after V lost 0 bases and J lost 9 bases. Germline-derived CDR1 and CDR2 are SGHRS and YFSETQ. This CDR3 spans 17 amino acids. Here the CDR3 DNA reads TGCGCCAGCAGCTTGGTGGTTTCCGGCGACAGGGGAAGGGGGCAGTACTTC. Residues: CASSLVVSGDRGRGQYF.

The count of this clone is one. The chain is built from TRBV30 and TRBJ2-7; the match to TRBD2 covers 7 bases. Trimming took 4 bases from V and 6 from J; bases not matched to a gene: 12. The CDR3 covers 14 residues. Germline CDR1 and CDR2: GTSNPN and SVGIG (reference sequence). For the CDR3, the DNA is TGTGCCTGGATGTCGTTGGGGGGGTTCGGCGAGCAGTACTTC. The encoded protein is CAWMSLGGFGEQYF. Variable domain in full (rest from reference TRBV30 and TRBJ2-7): SQTIHQWPATLVQPVGSPLSLECTVEGTSNPNLYWYRQAAGRGLQLLFYSVGIGQISSEVPQNLSASRPQDRQFILSSKKLLLSDSGFYLCAWMSLGGFGEQYFGPGTRLTVT.

The gene calls are TRBV28 and TRBJ2-7; TRBD2 agrees at 9 bases. Losses at the gene ends were 2 bases for V and 6 bases for J; bases not matched to a gene: 5. This CDR3 is built from 14 residues. Germline V lookup: CDR1 MDHEN, CDR2 SYDVKM. CDR3 region: CASSLGSGRGEQYF. CDR3 DNA: TGTGCCAGCAGTTTAGGTAGCGGGAGAGGCGAGCAGTACTTC. The complete variable domain, with remaining parts taken from reference TRBV28 and TRBJ2-7, reads DVKVTQSSRYLVKRTGEKVFLECVQDMDHENMFWYRQDPGLGLRLIYFSYDVKMKEKGDIPEGYSVSREKKERFSLILESASTNQTSMYLCASSLGSGRGEQYFGPGTRLTVT.

Points on this clone: A much larger clone differs from this one at a single base, so this may be a read error. In the same sample, other DNA sequences code for this CDR3. The chain couples TRBV5-1 to TRBJ1-4; D is unresolved. The V gene lost 2 bases and the J gene lost 8 bases, with 4 bases spanning the gap. CDR1 is SGHRS, CDR2 YFSETQ, per germline. The CDR3 is 11 residues long. The CDR3 DNA reads as TGCGCCAGCAGCTTAGGCGAAAAACTGTTTTTT. As protein: CASSLGEKLFF.

The V gene is TRBV28, the J gene TRBJ1-5; no clear D gene. The germline V and J ends were trimmed by 6 bases and 7 bases, with 16 bases remaining between them. The CDR3 consists of 14 residues. Per germline, CDR1 MDHEN and CDR2 SYDVKM. CDR3 nucleotide sequence: TGTGCCAGCAGCGAAGGTGGGTTACACCAGCCCCAGCATTTT. This encodes CASSEGGLHQPQHF.

This clone was seen only a few times. Other DNA sequences in the sample encode the same CDR3. The rearrangement uses TRBV5-1 and TRBJ1-2, with no clear D. CDR3 length: 13 residues. Germline CDR1 is SGHRS and CDR2 is YFSETQ. V was cut by 0 bases and J by 5 bases, with 8 bases left in between. The CDR3 DNA is TGCGCCAGCAGCTTGGAGGGTGATTATGGCTACACCTTC. Translated: CASSLEGDYGYTF.

The rearrangement joins TRBV28 to TRBJ1-1; D is perhaps TRBD1 (6 bases). This CDR3 has 14 amino acids. V gave up 9 bases and J gave up 4 bases, with 18 bases separating them. In germline, CDR1 is MDHEN, CDR2 SYDVKM. The CDR3 is CASIPGGSPTEAFF. In nucleotides, the CDR3 is TGTGCCAGTATCCCGGGGGGCTCCCCCACTGAAGCTTTCTTT.

The rearrangement links TRBV5-1 to TRBJ2-1; 8 bases are shared with TRBD2. V shed 7 bases and J 5 bases; nucleotides not matched to a gene: 8. Germline V gene sequence: CDR1 SGHRS, CDR2 YFSETQ. CDR3 size: 14 residues. CDR3 sequence: CASGLREGNNEQFF. CDR3 bases: TGCGCCAGCGGGTTACGGGAGGGTAACAATGAGCAGTTCTTC.

This chain joins TRBV6-5 and TRBJ1-1; D is unclear. This CDR3 is built from 14 residues. In germline, CDR1 is MNHEY, CDR2 SVGAGI. Trimming removed 5 bases from V and 1 base from J, with 11 bases in between. The CDR3 nucleotides are TGTGCCAGCAGTCCCCCCCGAACGAACACTGAAGCTTTCTTT. Its translation: CASSPPRTNTEAFF.

This chain uses TRBV6-5 with TRBJ2-3, with D unresolved. V dropped 2 bases and J dropped 4 bases, with 16 bases sitting between them. This CDR3 is 16 amino acids long. The germline V gene has CDR1 MNHEY and CDR2 SVGAGI. This CDR3 reads CASSYRVYPPPDTQYF. CDR3 coding DNA: TGTGCCAGCAGTTACCGGGTATATCCGCCGCCAGATACGCAGTATTTT.

In DNA form, the CDR3 reads TGTGCCAGCAGCTTCGACAGAGGGGTTGAAGCTTTCTTT. The encoded protein is CASSFDRGVEAFF. The chain joins TRBV11-2 to TRBJ1-1; possible D gene TRBD1, 5 bases. The germline CDR1 and CDR2 sequences are SGHAT and FQNNGV. The CDR3 totals 13 residues. V lost 3 bases and J lost 7, with 12 bases in between.

This clone was recorded once. The same CDR3 is also encoded by other DNA sequences in this sample. The chain carries TRBV18 and TRBJ2-7, with D tentatively TRBD2 (7 bases). V was pared by 3 bases and J by 2 bases, with 11 bases between. The CDR3 is made up of 14 amino acids. Germline V gene sequence: CDR1 KGHSH, CDR2 LQKENI. CDR3 protein: CASSPGGGTYEQYF. For the CDR3, the DNA is TGTGCCAGCTCACCGGGCGGGGGCACCTACGAGCAGTACTTC.

This chain uses TRBV14 with TRBJ2-5; perhaps TRBD2 as D (5 bases). This CDR3 region has 15 residues. The germline V gene encodes CDR1 SGHDN and CDR2 FVKESK. Trimming left V 1 base short and J 0 bases short, with 9 bases between. The CDR3 loop is CASSQVGVYQETQYF. For the CDR3, the DNA is TGTGCCAGCAGCCAAGTCGGGGTGTACCAAGAGACCCAGTACTTC.

The chain uses TRBV15 and TRBJ2-1; TRBD1 might be the D (6 bases). The CDR3 runs 16 residues. Germline assignment: CDR1 LNHNV and CDR2 YYDKDF (reference sequence). Trimming pared 1 base from V and 4 bases from J, leaving 14 bases between. The CDR3 nucleotides are TGTGCCACCAGCAGAGGTTCAGGGGCCACATACAATGAGCAGTTCTTC. The encoded protein is CATSRGSGATYNEQFF.

The rearrangement links TRBV6-1 to TRBJ1-2; 7 nucleotides align to TRBD1. CDR1 is MNHNS, CDR2 SASEGT, per germline. The CDR3 runs to 11 residues. For the CDR3, the DNA is TGTGTCGACAGGGACAACTATGGCTACACCTTC. Its protein product is CVDRDNYGYTF.

CDR3 nucleotide sequence: TGTGCCAGCTCACCGAGACGGAGGCAGCTCCTCTACTACGAGCAGTACTTC. It yields the protein CASSPRRRQLLYYEQYF. This chain connects TRBV18 to TRBJ2-7; D is perhaps TRBD2 (5 bases). The V end was cut by 3 bases, the J end by 3 bases, with 21 bases between. The germline V gene has CDR1 KGHSH and CDR2 LQKENI. The CDR3 is made up of 17 amino acids.